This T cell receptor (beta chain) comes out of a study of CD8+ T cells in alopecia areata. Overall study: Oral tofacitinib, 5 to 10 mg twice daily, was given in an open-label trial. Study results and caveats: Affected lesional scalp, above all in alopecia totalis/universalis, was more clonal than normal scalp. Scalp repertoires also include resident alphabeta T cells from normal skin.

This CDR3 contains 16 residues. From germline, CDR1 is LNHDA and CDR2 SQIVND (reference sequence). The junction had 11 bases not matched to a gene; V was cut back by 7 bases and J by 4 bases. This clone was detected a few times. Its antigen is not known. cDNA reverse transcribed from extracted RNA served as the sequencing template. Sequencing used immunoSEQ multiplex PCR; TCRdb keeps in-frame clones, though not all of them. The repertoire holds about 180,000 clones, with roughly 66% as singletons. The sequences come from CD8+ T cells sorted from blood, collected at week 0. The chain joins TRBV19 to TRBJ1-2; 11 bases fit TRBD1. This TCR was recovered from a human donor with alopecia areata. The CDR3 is CASTPWTGGVGYGYTF. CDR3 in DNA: TGTGCCAGTACCCCCTGGACAGGGGGCGTGGGCTATGGCTACACCTTC. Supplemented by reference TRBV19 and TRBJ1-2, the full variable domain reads DGGITQSPKYLFRKEGQNVTLSCEQNLNHDAMYWYRQDPGQGLRLIYYSQIVNDFQKGDIAEGYSVSREKKESFPLTVTSAQKNPTAFYLCASTPWTGGVGYGYTFGSGTRLTVV.